This T cell receptor (beta chain) was obtained from a study of T-cell reconstitution after alpha-beta-depleted transplantation in children. This clonotype was counted many times. Its antigen is not known. This sample's TCRbeta library carried unique molecular identifier barcodes. TCRdb passed the PCR reads through MiXCR, listing each CDR3 protein once. Of roughly 70,000 distinct CDR3 sequences listed, 4.9% are singletons. The V gene lost 4 bases and the J gene lost 2 bases, with 15 bases spanning the gap. The CDR3 runs to 15 residues. Germline CDR1 is LGHDT and CDR2 is YNNKEL (reference sequence). General observations from the study: Reportedly, alpha-beta T cells present about two months post-transplant originated from several hundred expanded clones of graft origin. The main origin of T-cell counts and diversity one year after transplant was newly produced T cells.

This sequence originates from a boy younger than two who had a stem cell transplant for acute myeloid leukemia, so the T cells may come from the graft donor. The sequenced sample was PBMCs, mostly from graft donor cells, obtained 180 days after TCRalphabeta/CD19-depleted stem cell transplant. The chain couples TRBV3-1 to TRBJ2-7; possibly TRBD2 for D (5 bases). CDR3 sequence: CASSPEGSVAYEQYF. DNA for the CDR3: TGTGCCAGCAGCCCAGAGGGCAGTGTCGCCTACGAGCAGTACTTC.